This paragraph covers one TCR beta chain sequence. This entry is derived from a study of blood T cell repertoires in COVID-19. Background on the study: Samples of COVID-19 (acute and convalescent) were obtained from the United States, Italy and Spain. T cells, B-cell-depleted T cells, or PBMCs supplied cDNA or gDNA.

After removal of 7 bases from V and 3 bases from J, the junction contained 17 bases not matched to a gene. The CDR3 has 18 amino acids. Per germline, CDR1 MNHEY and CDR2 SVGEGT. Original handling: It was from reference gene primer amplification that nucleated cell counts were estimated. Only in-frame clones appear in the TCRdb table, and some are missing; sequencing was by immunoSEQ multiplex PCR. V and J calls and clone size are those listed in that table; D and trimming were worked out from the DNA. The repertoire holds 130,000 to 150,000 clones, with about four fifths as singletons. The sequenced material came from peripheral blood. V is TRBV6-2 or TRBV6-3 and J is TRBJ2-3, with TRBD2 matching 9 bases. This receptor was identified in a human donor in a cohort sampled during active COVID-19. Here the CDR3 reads CASTPLFRAGGLTDTQYF. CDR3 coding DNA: TGTGCCAGCACCCCCCTTTTCCGGGCGGGAGGGCTGACAGATACGCAGTATTTT.